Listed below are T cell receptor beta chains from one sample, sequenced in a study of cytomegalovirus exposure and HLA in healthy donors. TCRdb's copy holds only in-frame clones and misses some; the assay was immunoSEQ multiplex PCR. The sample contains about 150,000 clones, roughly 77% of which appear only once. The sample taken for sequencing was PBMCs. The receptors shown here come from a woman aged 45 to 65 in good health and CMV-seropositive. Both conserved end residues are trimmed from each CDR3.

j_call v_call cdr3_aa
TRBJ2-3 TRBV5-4 ASSLANTDTQY
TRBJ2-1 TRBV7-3 ASSSRTSSLYNEQF
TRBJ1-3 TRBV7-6 ASSLGQGIGNTIY
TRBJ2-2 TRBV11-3 ASSFGRQRNTGELF
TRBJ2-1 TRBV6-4 ASSNGDREMDEQF
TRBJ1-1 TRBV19 ASSPGTPNTEAF
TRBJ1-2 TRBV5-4 ASSGTVDGYT
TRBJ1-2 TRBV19 ATRRGTGLNYGYT
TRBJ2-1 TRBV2 ASRSDEQF
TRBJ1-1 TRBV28 ASSNQLRVEGAEAF
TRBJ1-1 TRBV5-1 ASSSRGTGKNTEAF
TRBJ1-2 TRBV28 ASSLKGAPPYGYT
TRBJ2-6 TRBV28 ASRMDRAVPGANVLT
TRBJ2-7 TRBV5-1 ASSRDSDYEQY
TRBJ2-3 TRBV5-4 ASSLGGAGGPADTQY
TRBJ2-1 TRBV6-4 ASSSGLAGVNEQF
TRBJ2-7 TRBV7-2 ASSRYPAGTTTSSYEQY
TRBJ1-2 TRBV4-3 ASSQARQGAGGSYGYT
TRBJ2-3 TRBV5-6 ASSSWTVTDTQY
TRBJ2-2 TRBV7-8 ASSLGLGSTGELF
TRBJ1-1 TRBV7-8 ASSSQGLPEAF
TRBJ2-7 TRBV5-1 ASSLQDRVYEQY
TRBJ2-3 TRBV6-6 ASSYGSLDTQY